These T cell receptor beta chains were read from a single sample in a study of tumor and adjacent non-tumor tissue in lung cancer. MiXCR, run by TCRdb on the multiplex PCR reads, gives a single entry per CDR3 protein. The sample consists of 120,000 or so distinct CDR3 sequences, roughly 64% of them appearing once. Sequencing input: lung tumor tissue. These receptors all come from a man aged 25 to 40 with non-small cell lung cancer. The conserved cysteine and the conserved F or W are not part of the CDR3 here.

CDR3aa: ASSLISGPVLNEQF; v_gene: TRBV7-9; j_gene: TRBJ2-1
CDR3aa: ASYERPGTGAYEQY; v_gene: TRBV5-1; j_gene: TRBJ2-7
CDR3aa: ASSFDSGGSIY; v_gene: TRBV11-2; j_gene: TRBJ1-3
CDR3aa: ARSLGHNSPVH; v_gene: TRBV5-6; j_gene: TRBJ1-6
CDR3aa: ASSYATGDNSSLH; v_gene: TRBV6-5; j_gene: TRBJ1-6
CDR3aa: SVRDLKGGDEKLF; v_gene: TRBV20-1; j_gene: TRBJ1-4
CDR3aa: ASRKRGGYLSNQPQH; v_gene: TRBV12-3/TRBV12-4; j_gene: TRBJ1-5
CDR3aa: AIGSGSSGNTIY; v_gene: TRBV10-3; j_gene: TRBJ1-3
CDR3aa: SAKLGVQTYNLPLH; v_gene: TRBV20-1; j_gene: TRBJ1-6
CDR3aa: ASSDEEKLF; v_gene: TRBV2; j_gene: TRBJ1-4
CDR3aa: ASSPTGGRDTQY; v_gene: TRBV11-3; j_gene: TRBJ2-3
CDR3aa: ASSLHGSYNPPLH; v_gene: TRBV11-1; j_gene: TRBJ1-6
CDR3aa: SAREPVTAIDNEQF; v_gene: TRBV20-1; j_gene: TRBJ2-1
CDR3aa: ATDSGNTIY; v_gene: TRBV30; j_gene: TRBJ1-3
CDR3aa: ASSPAGHQETQY; v_gene: TRBV5-1; j_gene: TRBJ2-5
CDR3aa: SVDDGVDGQY; v_gene: TRBV29-1; j_gene: TRBJ2-7
CDR3aa: ASSFGHEQY; v_gene: TRBV12-3/TRBV12-4; j_gene: TRBJ2-7
CDR3aa: SVDDPSDSTDTQY; v_gene: TRBV29-1; j_gene: TRBJ2-3
CDR3aa: SAREGGGRHNTEAF; v_gene: TRBV20-1; j_gene: TRBJ1-1
CDR3aa: SAGQGAVGEHY; v_gene: TRBV29-1; j_gene: TRBJ2-7
CDR3aa: ASSAVRVSNCGYT; v_gene: TRBV11-2; j_gene: TRBJ1-2
CDR3aa: AIWASCYEQY; v_gene: TRBV10-3; j_gene: TRBJ2-7
CDR3aa: VNLGSSGNTIY; v_gene: TRBV7-9; j_gene: TRBJ1-3
CDR3aa: AISLEELGGTYELY; v_gene: TRBV11-2; j_gene: TRBJ2-7
CDR3aa: SATGTASYEQY; v_gene: TRBV20-1; j_gene: TRBJ2-7
CDR3aa: ASSLRTRTETQY; v_gene: TRBV7-8; j_gene: TRBJ2-5
CDR3aa: SALQTRGGALYTGELF; v_gene: TRBV20-1; j_gene: TRBJ2-2
CDR3aa: ASRGPYNSPLH; v_gene: TRBV7-8; j_gene: TRBJ1-6
CDR3aa: ASSPRGTGNYEQY; v_gene: TRBV6-5; j_gene: TRBJ2-7
CDR3aa: ASSLAGVAGNTIY; v_gene: TRBV11-3; j_gene: TRBJ1-3
CDR3aa: SADNGGGPDTQY; v_gene: TRBV20-1; j_gene: TRBJ2-3
CDR3aa: VSSLVADNEQF; v_gene: TRBV5-4; j_gene: TRBJ2-1
CDR3aa: ASRPVAQGRIDQPRH; v_gene: TRBV4-2; j_gene: TRBJ1-5
CDR3aa: ASSDRGLYGYT; v_gene: TRBV4-1; j_gene: TRBJ1-2
CDR3aa: ASSRVQELNTEAF; v_gene: TRBV5-1; j_gene: TRBJ1-1
CDR3aa: TSSARGSGRAYEQY; v_gene: TRBV11-1; j_gene: TRBJ2-7
CDR3aa: SFKSGNIGELS; v_gene: TRBV20-1; j_gene: TRBJ2-2
CDR3aa: ASSPDRYNSPLH; v_gene: TRBV11-2; j_gene: TRBJ1-6
CDR3aa: ASSQQDRGGNVQY; v_gene: TRBV4-3; j_gene: TRBJ2-4
CDR3aa: VSSLGTVLNTEAF; v_gene: TRBV11-3; j_gene: TRBJ1-1
CDR3aa: VNSLRTGRQETQY; v_gene: TRBV5-4; j_gene: TRBJ2-5
CDR3aa: ASSLVRAGSNEQF; v_gene: TRBV11-2; j_gene: TRBJ2-1
CDR3aa: ASSLDFSGMTGPSYKQY; v_gene: TRBV11-2; j_gene: TRBJ2-7
CDR3aa: SASDSGHTDTHY; v_gene: TRBV20-1; j_gene: TRBJ2-3
CDR3aa: ASSPRGGNEQY; v_gene: TRBV4-2; j_gene: TRBJ2-7
CDR3aa: ASSSAILQGLRTGELF; v_gene: TRBV5-6; j_gene: TRBJ2-2
CDR3aa: ASSRRGSAGELF; v_gene: TRBV11-2; j_gene: TRBJ2-2
CDR3aa: AWSVGSGYEQY; v_gene: TRBV30; j_gene: TRBJ2-7
CDR3aa: ACSQESGTNSPLY; v_gene: TRBV4-3; j_gene: TRBJ1-6